These 26 T cell receptor beta chains share one sample of origin, sequenced in a study of human T cells and chemical hapten exposure. Described time point: patch test 1, 2 weeks after DPC sensitization. Treatment specified: therapeutic diphenylcyclopropenone sensitization with weekly scalp DPC. TCRdb re-called the RACE reads with MiXCR, one entry per CDR3 protein. The sample lists some 50,000 distinct CDR3 sequences, 7.5% to 10% occurring once. The sequenced sample was whole blood, obtained in connection with sensitization to the hapten diphenylcyclopropenone (DPC). The receptors were gathered from a woman aged 40 to 55 with alopecia areata. Some clones in this sample may be carry-over from other donors' samples.

There are many counts of this clonotype. This chain joins TRBV6-2 or TRBV6-3 and TRBJ2-2, with 7 bases lining up with TRBD2. Germline V lookup: CDR1 MNHEY, CDR2 SVGEGT. This CDR3 contains 16 residues. Unmatched junction bases numbered 15, after V lost 5 bases and J lost 9 bases. The CDR3 loop is CASSPSTSRSWRELFF. For the CDR3, the DNA is TGTGCCAGCAGTCCCTCGACTAGCCGGTCCTGGAGGGAGCTGTTTTTT.

The sample holds many counts of this clonotype. The rearrangement joins TRBV12-3 or TRBV12-4 to TRBJ1-1; D is uncertain. Trimming pared 2 bases from V and 1 base from J, leaving 8 bases between. This CDR3 spans 14 amino acids. CDR3 sequence (DNA): TGTGCCAGCAGTTTAAGGGTCAAGAACACTGAAGCTTTCTTT. Its protein product is CASSLRVKNTEAFF.

This clonotype was recorded at least ten times. The chain links TRBV5-4 to TRBJ2-7; 9 bases are a match to TRBD2. CDR1 is SGHNT, CDR2 YYREEE, per germline (reference sequence). V lost 4 bases and J lost 2; bases outside the gene matches: 7. The length of the CDR3 is 15 residues. Here the CDR3 reads CASSPAGGRAYEQYF. CDR3 sequence (DNA): TGTGCCAGCAGCCCCGCGGGGGGGCGAGCCTACGAGCAGTACTTC.

This clonotype was seen at least ten times. The chain recombines TRBV12-3 or TRBV12-4 with TRBJ1-5; D might be TRBD1 (5 bases). V lost 6 bases and J lost 1, with 13 bases in between. CDR3 length equals 15 residues. The CDR3 DNA is TGTGCCAGCAGCTTTCAGTGGGGGAGCAATCAGCCCCAGCATTTT. Protein sequence: CASSFQWGSNQPQHF.

This clonotype occurred many times. This sequence joins TRBV5-1 and TRBJ1-4; tentative D call: TRBD1 (5 bases). CDR1 is SGHRS and CDR2 is YFSETQ in the germline V gene. This CDR3 is built from 16 residues. V gave up 1 base and J gave up 3 bases, with 13 bases separating them. The CDR3 here is CASSLSVVGANEKLFF. The CDR3 coding sequence is TGCGCCAGCAGCTTGAGCGTTGTGGGGGCTAATGAAAAACTGTTTTTT.

This clonotype was observed many times. The chain carries TRBV7-2 and TRBJ2-7, with 7 bases identical to TRBD1. V gave up 5 bases and J gave up 4 bases; unmatched junction bases: 14. This CDR3 is 16 amino acids long. CDR1 and CDR2 from the germline V gene are SGHTA and FQGNSA. CDR3 sequence (DNA): TGTGCCAGCAGCGAGCGGTCCGAGGGGGCGGGTTACGAGCAGTACTTC. This translates into CASSERSEGAGYEQYF.

This clonotype was picked up a small number of times. This chain links TRBV6-1 with TRBJ1-1; no clear D. Trimming left V 6 bases short and J 5 bases short, with 13 bases between. This CDR3 comprises 13 residues. Germline CDR1 MNHNS, CDR2 SASEGT. The CDR3 spells CASRGSKDTEAFF. The CDR3 region has the DNA TGTGCCAGCAGGGGGTCGAAAGATACTGAAGCTTTCTTT.

The chain combines TRBV21-1 with TRBJ1-3; the table's D call of TRBD1 was not tested on the DNA. TRBV21-1 is labeled a pseudogene. The CDR3 has 14 amino acids. The CDR3 DNA is TGTGCCAGCACCTATGGGGGATCTGGAAACACCATATATTTT. It is translated as CASTYGGSGNTIYF.

This clonotype was seen repeatedly, ten times or more. The J gene is TRBJ2-3, the V gene TRBV7-7; possibly TRBD1 for D (6 bases). Germline assignment: CDR1 SSHAT and CDR2 FNYEAQ (reference sequence). The CDR3 sequence is 13 residues long. Trimming took 5 bases from V and 8 from J, leaving 14 bases between them. In nucleotides, the CDR3 is TGTGCCAGCAGCCGGGACACTCGGGGTACGCAGTATTTT. Translated, it gives CASSRDTRGTQYF.

This clonotype was seen repeatedly, ten times or more. The rearrangement joins TRBV6-1 to TRBJ1-4; no clear D. The length of the CDR3 is 13 residues. Germline V CDR1 and CDR2: MNHNS, SASEGT. V lost 7 bases to trimming and J lost 7 bases, with 13 bases between them. The CDR3: CASTSLAGEKLFF. CDR3 sequence (DNA): TGTGCCAGCACGAGCTTGGCGGGTGAAAAACTGTTTTTT.

This clonotype showed up many times. The chain recombines TRBV7-9 with TRBJ1-4, with 8 bases identical to TRBD1. Unmatched junction bases numbered 7, after V lost 5 bases and J lost 8 bases. The germline V gene encodes CDR1 SEHNR and CDR2 FQNEAQ (reference sequence). The CDR3 totals 14 residues. The CDR3 DNA is TGTGCCAGCAGCCCGACAGGGGTGAGGGAAAAACTGTTTTTT. It codes for CASSPTGVREKLFF.

This clonotype was counted at least ten times. The chain recombines TRBV3-1 with TRBJ1-4, with TRBD1 matching 7 bases. The CDR3 consists of 15 residues. J lost 8 bases, V lost 4 bases, and 10 bases had no gene match. In germline, CDR1 is LGHDT, CDR2 YNNKEL (reference sequence). Here the CDR3 DNA reads TGTGCCAGCAGCCGTCTGACAGGGTCGGACGAAAAACTGTTTTTT. It is translated as CASSRLTGSDEKLFF.

In its sample, this clonotype was seen many times. The chain links TRBV6-5 to TRBJ2-1, with D perhaps matching TRBD2 (7 bases). Germline V gives CDR1 MNHEY, CDR2 SVGAGI. Trimming removed 4 bases at V and 13 bases at J, with 17 bases between. The length of the CDR3 is 13 residues. The CDR3 loop is CASSSAGRGEQFF. As DNA, the CDR3 is TGTGCCAGCAGTTCAGCAGGGAGGGGGGAACAGTTCTTC.

This clonotype rates as medium-sized. The chain couples TRBV19 to TRBJ1-2; D is unclear. The CDR3 runs to 15 residues. Germline lookup yields CDR1 LNHDA and CDR2 SQIVND (reference sequence). Between the trimmed V and J ends, which lost 7 bases and 4 bases, there was a span of 19 bases. The CDR3 region is CASTPKKTLSYGYTF. The CDR3 DNA reads TGTGCCAGTACCCCGAAAAAGACACTTTCCTATGGCTACACCTTC.

This clonotype was seen many times. The chain links TRBV12-3 or TRBV12-4 to TRBJ2-7; D gene unclear. The V gene lost 5 bases and the J gene lost 0 bases, with 14 bases spanning the gap. This CDR3 comprises 15 residues. The CDR3 sequence is CASSPSGSRSYEQYF. The CDR3 region has the DNA TGTGCCAGCAGTCCCTCGGGCAGTCGCTCCTACGAGCAGTACTTC.

In its sample, this clonotype was seen many times. The gene calls are TRBV20-1 and TRBJ1-1; D call uncertain. The length of the CDR3 is 14 residues. Germline V lookup: CDR1 DFQATT, CDR2 SNEGSKA (reference sequence). The germline V and J ends were trimmed by 3 bases and 0 bases, with 11 bases remaining between them. The CDR3 loop reads CSASSPAMNTEAFF. CDR3 in DNA: TGCAGTGCTAGTTCCCCGGCTATGAACACTGAAGCTTTCTTT.

This clonotype came up a few times. This rearrangement joins TRBV5-1 to TRBJ2-3; no firm D call. CDR1 and CDR2 from the germline V gene are SGHRS and YFSETQ. CDR3 length equals 13 residues. Trimming removed 5 bases at V and 6 bases at J, with 13 bases between. The CDR3: CASSLSLGDTQYF. CDR3 nucleotide sequence: TGCGCCAGCAGTCTTAGTTTGGGGGATACGCAGTATTTT.

This clonotype was observed many times. DNA of the CDR3: TGCGCCAGCAGCTTGGCTGTTCTAGCGGGGGCCGAAGATACGCAGTATTTT. The encoded protein is CASSLAVLAGAEDTQYF. This rearrangement joins TRBV5-1 to TRBJ2-3; the match to TRBD2 covers 10 bases. CDR1 is SGHRS, CDR2 YFSETQ, per germline. There are 17 residues in the CDR3. V shed 0 bases and J 5 bases; nucleotides not matched to a gene: 9. The full variable domain, with the rest looked up from reference TRBV5-1 and TRBJ2-3, is KAGVTQTPRYLIKTRGQQVTLSCSPISGHRSVSWYQQTPGQGLQFLFEYFSETQRNKGNFPGRFSGRQFSNSRSEMNVSTLELGDSALYLCASSLAVLAGAEDTQYFGPGTRLTVL.

In this sample, this clonotype turned up a few times. The chain couples TRBV19 to TRBJ2-1; D assignment may be TRBD1 or TRBD2 (6 bases each). Germline assignment: CDR1 LNHDA and CDR2 SQIVND (reference sequence). V was trimmed by 1 base and J by 4 bases, leaving 14 bases between them. The CDR3 loop spans 16 amino acids. The CDR3 DNA sequence: TGTGCCAGTAGTATAGGAGGGGGGAACCTATACAATGAGCAGTTCTTC. This translates into CASSIGGGNLYNEQFF.

The genes are TRBV27 and TRBJ1-5; tentative D call: TRBD1 (6 bases). The germline V and J ends were trimmed by 2 bases and 2 bases, with 10 bases remaining between them. This CDR3 contains 15 residues. Germline loops: CDR1 MNHEY, CDR2 SMNVEV (reference sequence). The CDR3 reads CASSLDPGGNQPQHF. Here the CDR3 DNA reads TGTGCCAGCAGTTTAGACCCAGGGGGCAATCAGCCCCAGCATTTT.

This clonotype was found a few times. V and J are TRBV9 and TRBJ2-5; 8 positions match TRBD2. Germline V gene sequence: CDR1 SGDLS, CDR2 YYNGEE. V shed 3 bases, J shed 10 bases, and the junction held 8 bases outside the gene matches. The CDR3 loop spans 13 amino acids. CDR3 sequence reads: CASSDGGGSGQYF. The CDR3 DNA is TGTGCCAGCAGCGACGGCGGGGGGTCTGGCCAGTACTTC.

This chain connects TRBV27 to TRBJ2-5; possibly TRBD1 or TRBD2 for D (5 bases each). This CDR3 region has 14 residues. Trimming stripped 2 bases from V and 5 bases from J, with 12 bases between. The germline V gene encodes CDR1 MNHEY and CDR2 SMNVEV (reference sequence). The CDR3 region has the DNA TGTGCCAGCAGTTTAGGGGGAGCTGAGGAGACCCAGTACTTC. It encodes CASSLGGAEETQYF.

At least ten counts were recorded for this clonotype. The V and J genes are TRBV7-9 and TRBJ1-5; 10 bases are a match to TRBD1. Germline CDR1 reads SEHNR; CDR2 reads FQNEAQ (reference sequence). The CDR3 runs to 16 residues. V was clipped by 0 bases and J by 6 bases; unmatched bases: 5. The chain's CDR3 is CASSLATGGAAQPQHF. For the CDR3, the DNA is TGTGCCAGCAGCTTAGCGACAGGGGGCGCGGCTCAGCCCCAGCATTTT.

At least ten counts were recorded for this clonotype. The rearrangement links TRBV7-2 to TRBJ1-6; tentative D call: TRBD1 (5 bases). From germline, CDR1 is SGHTA and CDR2 FQGNSA. The V end lost 3 bases, the J end lost 0 bases, and 9 bases lay between the germline ends. The CDR3 is 16 amino acids. The CDR3 reads CASSLDGGSYNSPLHF. The CDR3 nucleotides are TGTGCCAGCAGCTTGGACGGGGGCTCCTATAATTCACCCCTCCACTTT.

This clonotype was detected ten times or more. The gene calls are TRBV30 and TRBJ2-5; the D is unclear. The V end was cut by 0 bases, the J end by 1 base, with 12 bases between. This CDR3 has 15 amino acids. From germline, CDR1 is GTSNPN and CDR2 SVGIG (reference sequence). The CDR3 is CAWSVPGSFQETQYF. CDR3 bases: TGTGCCTGGAGTGTACCGGGCAGCTTCCAAGAGACCCAGTACTTC.

This clonotype was found many times. V gene TRBV2 combines with J gene TRBJ2-1; no firm D call. The ends were cut back, 7 bases at V and 4 bases at J, with 11 bases in the middle. CDR3 length: 13 residues. In germline, CDR1 is SNHLY, CDR2 FYNNEI. The DNA of the CDR3 is TGTGCCAGCAAATGGACCGAATACAATGAGCAGTTCTTC. Translated: CASKWTEYNEQFF. The variable domain in full, with the rest retrieved from reference TRBV2 and TRBJ2-1, is EPEVTQTPSHQVTQMGQEVILRCVPISNHLYFYWYRQILGQKVEFLVSFYNNEISEKSEIFDDQFSVERPDGSNFTLKIRSTKLEDSAMYFCASKWTEYNEQFFGPGTRLTVL.